The present entry profiles one T cell receptor beta chain with its context. This specimen comes from a study of blood T cell repertoires in COVID-19. Background on the study: Nucleic acid was either cDNA or gDNA, and it came from T cells, B-cell-depleted T cells, or PBMCs.

Clones were read by immunoSEQ multiplex PCR, and TCRdb kept only the in-frame ones, dropping some. The sample lists over 100,000 clones; roughly 86% were seen once. Per the germline V gene, CDR1 is MDHEN and CDR2 is SYDVKM. This CDR3 contains 15 residues. Trimming removed 9 bases from V and 10 bases from J, with 22 bases in between. The clonotype comes from a woman between 65 and 79 years old with COVID-19, enrolled during active disease. Sequencing was done on a sample of peripheral blood. The chain employs TRBV28 and TRBJ1-6, with D perhaps TRBD1 (5 bases). The CDR3 loop is CASSAGRFGRSPLHF. In nucleotides, the CDR3 is TGTGCCAGTTCGGCAGGGCGGTTCGGTAGGTCACCCCTCCACTTT.